This T cell receptor (beta chain) came from a study of monozygotic twins with cystic fibrosis. The overall study: Library input was approximately 2.7 micrograms of fragmented DNA, with approximately 14 PCR cycles. Study results and caveats: In this small cohort, shared CDR3 numbers showed no association with age, concordance or disease severity.

Method: immunoSEQ multiplex PCR; TCRdb's copy keeps in-frame clones and lacks some. The sample records around 27,000 clones, 95% to 98% being singletons. V dropped 5 bases and J dropped 0 bases, with 17 bases sitting between them. The germline gives CDR1 SGHAT, CDR2 FQNNGV. This CDR3 is built from 17 residues. This clone appeared a single time. Its antigen is not identified. Material for sequencing was blood. This receptor was taken from a girl aged 2 to 10 with cystic fibrosis. The V gene is TRBV11-2, the J gene TRBJ2-1; possibly TRBD2 for D (7 bases). The CDR3 nucleotides read TGTGCCAGCAGCGCCAGGGGAGGGGCAGACTCCTACAATGAGCAGTTCTTC. This translates into CASSARGGADSYNEQFF.